Listed below are T cell receptor beta chains from one sample, sequenced in a study of PD-1 blockade in mismatch repair-deficient tumors. Using immunoSEQ multiplex PCR, the repertoire was profiled, and TCRdb retains in-frame clones only, with some absent. Of some 84,000 clones detected, approximately 81% appear once; the ten largest clones hold about 2.4%. The source material was peripheral blood, sampled 12 weeks after starting pembrolizumab. Source of these receptors: an adult with mismatch repair-deficient cancer. The CDR3 runs from the conserved cysteine through the conserved F or W. Fields, in order: V gene, clone size, D gene, CDR3 length, J gene, CDR3 protein, CDR3 DNA. A D gene is named only where the DNA matches it firmly. Clone size is given for some rows only: seen once, a few or many times, or a class if the clone is expanded.

>TRBV5-1|.|.|15|TRBJ1-2
CASSLEPQQNYGYTF
TGCGCCAGCAGCTTGGAGCCCCAGCAGAACTATGGCTACACCTTC
>TRBV18|.|.|11|TRBJ1-4
CASSPNEKLFF
TGTGCCAGCTCACCGAATGAAAAACTGTTTTTT
>TRBV28|.|.|13|TRBJ1-2
CASSFEGSHGYTF
TGTGCCAGCAGTTTCGAGGGATCTCATGGCTACACCTTC
>TRBV2|.|TRBD2|13|TRBJ2-7
CASRGLASYEQYF
TGTGCCAGCAGGGGACTAGCGTCCTACGAGCAGTACTTC
>TRBV15|.|TRBD2|13|TRBJ2-3
CATASGRTDTQYF
TGTGCCACTGCTAGCGGGAGAACAGATACGCAGTATTTT
>TRBV7-8|.|.|14|TRBJ1-1
CASSFLAGNTEAFF
TGTGCCAGCAGCTTTCTAGCGGGGAACACTGAAGCTTTCTTT
>TRBV27|.|TRBD2|14|TRBJ2-1
CASSPRIAGNEQFF
TGTGCCAGCAGTCCCAGGATAGCGGGCAATGAGCAGTTCTTC
>TRBV6-6|.|.|14|TRBJ1-1
CASSYSTANTEAFF
TGTGCCAGCAGTTACTCGACAGCGAACACTGAAGCTTTCTTT
>TRBV9|.|TRBD1|14|TRBJ2-5
CASSLGQGLETQYF
TGTGCCAGCAGCTTAGGACAGGGATTGGAGACCCAGTACTTC
>TRBV19|.|.|12|TRBJ2-1
CASSPPTEELFF
TGTGCCAGTAGTCCGCCGACCGAGGAGCTGTTCTTC
>TRBV14|once|.|13|TRBJ2-7
CASSQTVTYEQYF
TGTGCCAGCAGCCAGACGGTTACCTACGAGCAGTACTTC
>TRBV5-1|.|.|16|TRBJ1-3
CASSLVGPTAGNTIYF
TGCGCCAGCAGCTTGGTGGGCCCCACGGCCGGAAACACCATATATTTT
>TRBV21-1|.|.|15|TRBJ2-4
CASSSRTSGRTIQYF
TGTGCCAGCAGCTCCCGGACTAGCGGGAGGACCATTCAGTACTTC
>TRBV5-1|.|.|15|TRBJ2-2
CASSLGGKNTGELFF
TGCGCCAGCAGCTTGGGCGGGAAGAACACCGGGGAGCTGTTTTTT
>TRBV7-8|.|.|17|TRBJ2-2
CASSPRPGTANTGELFF
TGTGCCAGCAGCCCCCGCCCGGGGACCGCGAACACCGGGGAGCTGTTTTTT
>TRBV28|.|.|14|TRBJ2-3
CASRNSQWGDTQYF
TGTGCCAGCAGAAACAGCCAGTGGGGAGATACGCAGTATTTT
>TRBV5-1|.|.|14|TRBJ2-2
CASSLDGDTGELFF
TGCGCCAGCAGCTTAGACGGGGACACCGGGGAGCTGTTTTTT
>TRBV4-1|.|TRBD2|16|TRBJ2-3
CASSQGTSAPTDTQYF
TGCGCCAGCAGCCAGGGTACTAGCGCCCCGACAGATACGCAGTATTTT
>TRBV28|.|TRBD1|14|TRBJ1-4
CASRALQGVEKLFF
TGTGCCAGCAGAGCGTTACAGGGGGTAGAAAAACTGTTTTTT
>TRBV18|.|.|15|TRBJ1-4
CASSLQGRANEKLFF
TGTGCCAGCTCACTCCAGGGGCGGGCTAATGAAAAACTGTTTTTT
>TRBV29-1|.|.|15|TRBJ2-4
CSVVKQGIAKNIQYF
TGCAGCGTTGTAAAGCAGGGGATAGCCAAAAACATTCAGTACTTC
>TRBV11-2|.|.|17|TRBJ2-2
CASSLDAEEKNTGELFF
TGTGCCAGCAGCTTAGATGCCGAGGAGAAGAACACCGGGGAGCTGTTTTTT
>TRBV27|.|.|15|TRBJ2-3
CASSLSLPETDTQYF
TGTGCCAGCAGTTTATCGCTGCCTGAAACAGATACGCAGTATTTT
>TRBV6-1|.|.|13|TRBJ2-3
CASSFGYTDTQYF
TGTGCCAGCAGCTTCGGATACACAGATACGCAGTATTTT